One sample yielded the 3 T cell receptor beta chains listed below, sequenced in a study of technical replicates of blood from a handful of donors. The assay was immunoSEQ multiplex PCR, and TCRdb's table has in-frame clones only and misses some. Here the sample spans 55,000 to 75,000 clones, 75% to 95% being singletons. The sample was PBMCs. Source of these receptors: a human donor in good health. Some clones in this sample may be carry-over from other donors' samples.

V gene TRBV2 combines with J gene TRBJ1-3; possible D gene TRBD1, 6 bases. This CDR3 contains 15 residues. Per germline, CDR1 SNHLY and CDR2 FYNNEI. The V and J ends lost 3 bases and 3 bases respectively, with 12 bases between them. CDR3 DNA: TGTGCCAGCAGTGACATAGGGGGTTTTGGAAACACCATATATTTT. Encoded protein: CASSDIGGFGNTIYF.

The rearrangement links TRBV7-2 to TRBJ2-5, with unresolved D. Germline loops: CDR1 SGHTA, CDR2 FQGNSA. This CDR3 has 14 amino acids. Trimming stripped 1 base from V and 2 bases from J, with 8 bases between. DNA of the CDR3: TGTGCCAGCAGCTTAGGAGGATCGCAAGAGACCCAGTACTTC. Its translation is CASSLGGSQETQYF.

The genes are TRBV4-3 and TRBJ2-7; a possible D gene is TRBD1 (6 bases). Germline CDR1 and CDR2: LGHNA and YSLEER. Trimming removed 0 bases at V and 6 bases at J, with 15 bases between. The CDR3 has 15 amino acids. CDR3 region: CASSQDGGRSSEQYF. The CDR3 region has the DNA TGCGCCAGCAGCCAAGATGGGGGCAGGTCATCCGAGCAGTACTTC.